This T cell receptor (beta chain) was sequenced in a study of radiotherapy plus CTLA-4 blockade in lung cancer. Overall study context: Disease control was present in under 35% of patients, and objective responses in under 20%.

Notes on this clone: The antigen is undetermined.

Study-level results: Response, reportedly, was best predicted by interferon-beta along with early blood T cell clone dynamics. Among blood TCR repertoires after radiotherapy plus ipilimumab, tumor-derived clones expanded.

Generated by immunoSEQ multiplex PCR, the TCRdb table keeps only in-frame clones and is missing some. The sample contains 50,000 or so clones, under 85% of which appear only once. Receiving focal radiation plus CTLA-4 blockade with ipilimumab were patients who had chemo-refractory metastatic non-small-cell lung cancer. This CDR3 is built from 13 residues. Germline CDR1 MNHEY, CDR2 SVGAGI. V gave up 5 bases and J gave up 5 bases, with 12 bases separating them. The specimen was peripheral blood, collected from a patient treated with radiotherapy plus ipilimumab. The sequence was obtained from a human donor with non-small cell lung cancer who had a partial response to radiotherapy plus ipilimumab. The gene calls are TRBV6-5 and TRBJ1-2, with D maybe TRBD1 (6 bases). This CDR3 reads CASSRNTGYGYTF. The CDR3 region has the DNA TGTGCCAGCAGTCGAAACACAGGGTATGGCTACACCTTC.